This T cell receptor beta chain was captured in a study of radiation and T cells in renal cell carcinoma. Using immunoSEQ multiplex PCR, the repertoire was profiled, and TCRdb retains in-frame clones only, with some absent. The table includes roughly 130,000 clones, more than 70% detected once. Regarding time point: blood 2 weeks post-SBRT. Treatment specified: 15 Gy SBRT to primary tumor, nephrectomy 4 weeks later. After SBRT, blood was collected at 2 and 4 weeks, plus baseline. Germline values: CDR1 SGDLS, CDR2 YYNGEE. This CDR3 has 15 residues. J lost 2 bases, V lost 3 bases, and 5 bases had no gene match. In its sample, this clone was seen a few times.

The genes are TRBV9 and TRBJ2-5, with TRBD1 identical over 9 bases. The sequencing here drew on blood, taken from a patient whose treatment included radiotherapy and nephrectomy. The receptor was derived from a woman aged 70-85 years with renal cell carcinoma. The CDR3: CASSGQGQGQETQYF. DNA of the CDR3: TGTGCCAGCAGCGGACAGGGACAGGGACAAGAGACCCAGTACTTC.